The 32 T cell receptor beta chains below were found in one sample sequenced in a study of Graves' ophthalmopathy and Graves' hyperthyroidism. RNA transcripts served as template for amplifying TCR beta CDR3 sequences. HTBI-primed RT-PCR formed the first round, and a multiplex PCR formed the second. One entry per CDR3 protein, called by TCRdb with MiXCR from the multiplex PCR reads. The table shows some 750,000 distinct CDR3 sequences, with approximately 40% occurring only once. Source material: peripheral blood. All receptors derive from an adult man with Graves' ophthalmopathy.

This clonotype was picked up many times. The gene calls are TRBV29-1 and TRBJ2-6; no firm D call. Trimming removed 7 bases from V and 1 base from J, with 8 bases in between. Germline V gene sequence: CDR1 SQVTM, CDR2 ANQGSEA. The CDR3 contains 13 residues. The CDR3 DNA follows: TGCAGCGCCTCACCTTCTGGGGCCAACGTCCTGACTTTC. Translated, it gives CSASPSGANVLTF.

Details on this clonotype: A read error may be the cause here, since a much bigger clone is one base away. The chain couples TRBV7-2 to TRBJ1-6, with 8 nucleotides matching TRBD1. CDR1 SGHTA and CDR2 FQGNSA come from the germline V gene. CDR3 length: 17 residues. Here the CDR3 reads CASSLAPLDRANLPLHF. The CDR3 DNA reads TGTGCCAGCAGCTTAGCGCCCCTGGACAGGGCGAATTTACCCCTCCACTTT.

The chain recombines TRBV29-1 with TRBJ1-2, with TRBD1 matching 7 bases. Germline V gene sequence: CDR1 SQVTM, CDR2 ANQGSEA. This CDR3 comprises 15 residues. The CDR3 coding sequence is TGCGCCAGCAGCCAAGGGGACAGACCTAACTATGGCTACACCTTC. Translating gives CASSQGDRPNYGYTF.

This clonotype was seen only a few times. The CDR3 sequence: CSVQDLNNSPLHF. The CDR3 DNA reads as TGCAGCGTTCAGGACTTAAATAATTCACCCCTCCACTTT. The rearrangement joins TRBV29-1 to TRBJ1-6, with D hard to call. Looked up from germline, CDR1 is SQVTM and CDR2 is ANQGSEA. V was trimmed by 5 bases and J by 5 bases, leaving 10 bases between them. This CDR3 spans 13 amino acids.

The CDR3 DNA is TGTGCCAGCAGCTTAGGGGACCGGGGGGCCCAGTACTTC. It translates to CASSLGDRGAQYF. The chain couples TRBV7-9 to TRBJ2-5; 7 positions match TRBD2. This CDR3 comprises 13 residues. The V and J ends lost 1 base and 9 bases, in that order; junction bases with no gene match: 5. Germline CDR1 and CDR2: SEHNR and FQNEAQ (reference sequence). The whole variable domain, filled in from reference TRBV7-9 and TRBJ2-5, reads DTGVSQNPRHKITKRGQNVTFRCDPISEHNRLYWYRQTLGQGPEFLTYFQNEAQLEKSRLLSDRFSAERPKGSFSTLEIQRTEQGDSAMYLCASSLGDRGAQYFGPGTRLLVL.

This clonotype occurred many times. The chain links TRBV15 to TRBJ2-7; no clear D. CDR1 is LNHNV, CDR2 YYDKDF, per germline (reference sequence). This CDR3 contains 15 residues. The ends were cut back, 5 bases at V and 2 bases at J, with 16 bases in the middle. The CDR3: CATSLPPPLTYEQYF. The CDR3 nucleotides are TGTGCCACCAGCCTCCCCCCTCCACTAACCTACGAGCAGTACTTC.

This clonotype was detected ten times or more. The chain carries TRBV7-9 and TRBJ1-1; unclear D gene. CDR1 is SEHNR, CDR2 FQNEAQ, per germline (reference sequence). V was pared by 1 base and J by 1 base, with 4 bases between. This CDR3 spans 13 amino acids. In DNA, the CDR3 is TGTGCCAGCAGCTTAGTGGCGAACACTGAAGCTTTCTTT. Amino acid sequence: CASSLVANTEAFF.

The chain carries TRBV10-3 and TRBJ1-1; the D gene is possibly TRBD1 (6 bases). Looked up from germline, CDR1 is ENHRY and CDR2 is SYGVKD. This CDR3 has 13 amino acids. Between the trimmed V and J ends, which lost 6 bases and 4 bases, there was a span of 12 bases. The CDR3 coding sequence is TGTGCCATCAGCGGGCAGGGGAGCACTGAAGCTTTCTTT. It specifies CAISGQGSTEAFF.

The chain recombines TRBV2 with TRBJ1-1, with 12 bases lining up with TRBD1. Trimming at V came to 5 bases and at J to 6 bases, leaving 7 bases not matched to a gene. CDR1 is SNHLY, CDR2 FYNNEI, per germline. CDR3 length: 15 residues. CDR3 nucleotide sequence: TGTGCCAGCAGTTTCCCGGGACAGGGGGCCGCTGAAGCTTTCTTT. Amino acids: CASSFPGQGAAEAFF.

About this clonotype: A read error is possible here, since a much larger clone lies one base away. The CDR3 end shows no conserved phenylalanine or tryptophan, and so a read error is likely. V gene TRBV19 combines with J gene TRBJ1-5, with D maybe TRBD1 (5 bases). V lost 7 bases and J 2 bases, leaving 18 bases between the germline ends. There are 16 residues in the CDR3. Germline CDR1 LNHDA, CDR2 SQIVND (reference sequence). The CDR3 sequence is CASTRKDSWRNQPQHL. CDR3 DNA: TGTGCCAGTACCCGGAAAGACAGTTGGCGCAATCAGCCCCAGCATCTT.

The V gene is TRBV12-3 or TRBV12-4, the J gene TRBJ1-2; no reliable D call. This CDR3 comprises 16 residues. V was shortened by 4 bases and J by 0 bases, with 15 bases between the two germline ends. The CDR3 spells CASSSNRDKANYGYTF. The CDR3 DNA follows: TGTGCCAGCAGTTCCAACAGAGACAAAGCTAACTATGGCTACACCTTC.

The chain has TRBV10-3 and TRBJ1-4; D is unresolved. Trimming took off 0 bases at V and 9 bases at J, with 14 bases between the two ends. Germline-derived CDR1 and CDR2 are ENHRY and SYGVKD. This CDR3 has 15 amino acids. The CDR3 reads CAISESQGIMKKLFF. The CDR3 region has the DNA TGTGCCATCAGTGAGTCGCAAGGGATAATGAAAAAACTGTTTTTT.

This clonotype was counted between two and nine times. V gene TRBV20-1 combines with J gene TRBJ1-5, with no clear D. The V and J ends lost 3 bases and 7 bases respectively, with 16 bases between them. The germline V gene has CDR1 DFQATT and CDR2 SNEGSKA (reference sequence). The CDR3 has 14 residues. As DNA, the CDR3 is TGCAGTGCTAGTGCCGGGCGAGGGAGGCAGCCCCAGCATTTT. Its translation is CSASAGRGRQPQHF.

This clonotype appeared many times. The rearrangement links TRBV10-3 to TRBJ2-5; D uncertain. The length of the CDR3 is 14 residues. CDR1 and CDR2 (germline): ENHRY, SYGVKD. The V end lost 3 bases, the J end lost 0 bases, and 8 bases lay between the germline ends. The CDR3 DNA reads TGTGCCATCAGTGAAACAGAGTACCAAGAGACCCAGTACTTC. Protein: CAISETEYQETQYF.

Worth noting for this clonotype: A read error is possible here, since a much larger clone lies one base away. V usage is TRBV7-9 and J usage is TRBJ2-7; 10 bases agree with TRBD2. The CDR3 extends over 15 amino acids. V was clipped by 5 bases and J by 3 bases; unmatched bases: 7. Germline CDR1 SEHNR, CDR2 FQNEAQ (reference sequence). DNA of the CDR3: TGTGCCAGCAGCAATCGGACTAGCGGAAGCTACGAGCAGTACTTC. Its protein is CASSNRTSGSYEQYF.

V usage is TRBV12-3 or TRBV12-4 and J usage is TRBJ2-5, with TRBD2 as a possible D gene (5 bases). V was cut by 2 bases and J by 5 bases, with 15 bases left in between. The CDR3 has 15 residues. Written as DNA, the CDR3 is TGTGCCAGCAGTTTAATCGGGGAGAAGCATGAGACCCAGTACTTC. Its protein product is CASSLIGEKHETQYF.

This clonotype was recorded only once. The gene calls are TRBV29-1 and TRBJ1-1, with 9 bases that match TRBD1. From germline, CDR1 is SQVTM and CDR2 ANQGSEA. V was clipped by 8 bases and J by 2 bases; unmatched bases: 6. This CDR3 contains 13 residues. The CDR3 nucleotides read TGCAGCTTGCCGGACAGGGGCAACACTGAAGCTTTCTTT. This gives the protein CSLPDRGNTEAFF. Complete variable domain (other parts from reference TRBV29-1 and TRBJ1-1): SAVISQKPSRDICQRGTSLTIQCQVDSQVTMMFWYRQQPGQSLTLIATANQGSEATYESGFVIDKFPISRPNLTFSTLTVSNMSPEDSSIYLCSLPDRGNTEAFFGQGTRLTVV.

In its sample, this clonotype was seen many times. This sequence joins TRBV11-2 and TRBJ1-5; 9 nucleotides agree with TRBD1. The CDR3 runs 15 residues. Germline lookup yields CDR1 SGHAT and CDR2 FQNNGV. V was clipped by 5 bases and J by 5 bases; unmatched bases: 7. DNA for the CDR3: TGTGCCAGCAGCACCACAGGGGGCGTCGATCAGCCCCAGCATTTT. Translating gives CASSTTGGVDQPQHF. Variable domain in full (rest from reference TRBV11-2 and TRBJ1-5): EAGVAQSPRYKIIEKRQSVAFWCNPISGHATLYWYQQILGQGPKLLIQFQNNGVVDDSQLPKDRFSAERLKGVDSTLKIQPAKLEDSAVYLCASSTTGGVDQPQHFGDGTRLSIL.

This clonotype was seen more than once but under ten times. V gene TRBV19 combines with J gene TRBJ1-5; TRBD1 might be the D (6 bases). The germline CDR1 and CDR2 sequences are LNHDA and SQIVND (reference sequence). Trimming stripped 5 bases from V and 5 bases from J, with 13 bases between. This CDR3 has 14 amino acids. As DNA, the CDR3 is TGTGCCAGTAGTCCGGGACACGGCTATCAGCCCCAGCATTTT. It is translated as CASSPGHGYQPQHF.

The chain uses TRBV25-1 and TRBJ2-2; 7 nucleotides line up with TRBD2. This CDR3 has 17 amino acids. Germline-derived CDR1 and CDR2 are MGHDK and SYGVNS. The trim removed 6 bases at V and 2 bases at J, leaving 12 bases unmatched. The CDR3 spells CASSQALAVHNTGELFF. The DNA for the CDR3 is TGTGCCAGCAGCCAAGCCCTAGCGGTCCACAACACCGGGGAGCTGTTTTTT.

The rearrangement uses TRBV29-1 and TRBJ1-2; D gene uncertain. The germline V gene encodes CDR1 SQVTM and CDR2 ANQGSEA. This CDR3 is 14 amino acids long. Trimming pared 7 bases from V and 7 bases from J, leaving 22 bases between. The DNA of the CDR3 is TGCAGCGCCCGTAACGACCAGGATGGGCTTGGCTACACCTTC. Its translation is CSARNDQDGLGYTF.

This chain's CDR3 is CASKGRLMAEAFF. The CDR3 DNA is TGTGCCAGCAAGGGGCGTCTTATGGCTGAAGCTTTCTTT. The chain links TRBV12-3 or TRBV12-4 to TRBJ1-1, with D tentatively TRBD1 (5 bases). CDR3 length: 13 amino acids. V was clipped by 7 bases and J by 6 bases, with 15 bases between them.

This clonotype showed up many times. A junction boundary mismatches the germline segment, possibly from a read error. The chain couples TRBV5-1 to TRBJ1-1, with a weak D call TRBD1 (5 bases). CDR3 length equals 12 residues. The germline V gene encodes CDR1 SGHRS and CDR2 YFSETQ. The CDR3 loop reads CASRRGDTEAFF. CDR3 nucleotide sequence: TGTGCCAGCAGACGGGGGGACACTGAAGCTTTCTTT.

The CDR3, as DNA: TGTGCCACCAGCAGCACAGGGGGCCTTAATGAAAAACTGTTTTTT. As protein: CATSSTGGLNEKLFF. The V gene is TRBV15, the J gene TRBJ1-4, with 9 bases matching TRBD1. V trimming: 3 bases; J trimming: 4 bases; junction bases outside the gene matches: 3. The germline V gene encodes CDR1 LNHNV and CDR2 YYDKDF (reference sequence). The CDR3 contains 15 residues.

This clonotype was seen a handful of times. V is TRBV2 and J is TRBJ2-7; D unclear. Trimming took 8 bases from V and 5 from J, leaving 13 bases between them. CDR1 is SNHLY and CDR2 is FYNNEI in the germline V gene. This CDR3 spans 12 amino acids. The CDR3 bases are TGTGCCAGCTCACGGACGGTTCACGAGCAGTACTTC. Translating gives CASSRTVHEQYF.

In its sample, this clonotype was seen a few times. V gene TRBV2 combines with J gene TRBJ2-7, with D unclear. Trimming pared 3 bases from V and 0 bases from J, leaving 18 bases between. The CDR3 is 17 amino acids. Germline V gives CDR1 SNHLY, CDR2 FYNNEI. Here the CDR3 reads CASSDSVGRTFSYEQYF. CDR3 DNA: TGTGCCAGCAGTGATTCTGTCGGCAGGACGTTCTCCTACGAGCAGTACTTC.

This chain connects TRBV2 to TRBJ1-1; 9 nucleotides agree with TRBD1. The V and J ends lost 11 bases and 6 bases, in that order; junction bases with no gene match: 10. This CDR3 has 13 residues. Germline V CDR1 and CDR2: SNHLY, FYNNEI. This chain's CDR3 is CADSRDRAAEAFF. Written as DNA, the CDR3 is TGTGCCGACAGCAGGGACAGGGCCGCTGAAGCTTTCTTT. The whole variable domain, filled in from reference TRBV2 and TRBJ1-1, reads EPEVTQTPSHQVTQMGQEVILRCVPISNHLYFYWYRQILGQKVEFLVSFYNNEISEKSEIFDDQFSVERPDGSNFTLKIRSTKLEDSAMYFCADSRDRAAEAFFGQGTRLTVV.

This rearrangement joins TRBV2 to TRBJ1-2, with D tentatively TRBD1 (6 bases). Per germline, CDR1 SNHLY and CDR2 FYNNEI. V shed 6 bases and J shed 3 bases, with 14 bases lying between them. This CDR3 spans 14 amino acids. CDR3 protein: CASSEPNRDYGYTF. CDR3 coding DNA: TGTGCCAGCAGCGAACCTAACAGGGACTATGGCTACACCTTC.

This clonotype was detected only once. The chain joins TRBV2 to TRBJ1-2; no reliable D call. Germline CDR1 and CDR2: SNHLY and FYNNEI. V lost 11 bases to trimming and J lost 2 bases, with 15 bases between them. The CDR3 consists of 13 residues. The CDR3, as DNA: TGTGCCTGGTCGGGTCAGTTCAACTATGGCTACACCTTC. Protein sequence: CAWSGQFNYGYTF.

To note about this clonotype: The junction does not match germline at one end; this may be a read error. CDR3 residues: CASTLSSTSSGSGANVLTF. DNA of the CDR3: TGTGCCAGCACCCTTTCCTCCACTTCTAGCGGCTCTGGGGCCAACGTCCTGACTTTC. V gene TRBV5-1 combines with J gene TRBJ2-6; 7 nucleotides align to TRBD2. The germline CDR1 and CDR2 sequences are SGHRS and YFSETQ. CDR3 size: 19 residues.

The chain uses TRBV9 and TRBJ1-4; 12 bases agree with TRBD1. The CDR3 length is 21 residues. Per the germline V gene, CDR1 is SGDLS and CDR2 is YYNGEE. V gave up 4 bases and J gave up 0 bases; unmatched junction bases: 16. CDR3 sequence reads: CASSQGTGGVSFHTTNEKLFF. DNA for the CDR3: TGTGCCAGCAGCCAGGGGACAGGGGGCGTTTCGTTCCACACAACTAATGAAAAACTGTTTTTT.

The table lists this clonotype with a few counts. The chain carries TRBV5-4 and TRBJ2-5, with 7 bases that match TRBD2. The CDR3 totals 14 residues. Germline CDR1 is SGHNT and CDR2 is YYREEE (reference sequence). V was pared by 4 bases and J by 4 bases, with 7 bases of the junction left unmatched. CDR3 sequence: CASSPFAGVETQYF. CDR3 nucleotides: TGTGCCAGCAGCCCTTTCGCGGGAGTAGAGACCCAGTACTTC.